Following are 13 T cell receptor beta chains from one sample sequenced in a study of T-cell reconstitution after alpha-beta-depleted transplantation in children. A TCRbeta library incorporating unique molecular identifiers was prepared. In TCRdb, the PCR reads were re-called with MiXCR into one record per CDR3 protein. In the table there are approximately 250,000 distinct CDR3 sequences, around 25% of which are singletons. The material sequenced was PBMCs, taken before TCRalphabeta/CD19-depleted stem cell transplant. These receptors were taken from a girl aged 2 to 9 with Fanconi anemia, due to receive a stem cell transplant.

The chain links TRBV29-1 to TRBJ2-5; 8 positions match TRBD1. V lost 6 bases, J lost 1 base, and 7 bases stayed unmatched. CDR1 and CDR2 (germline): SQVTM, ANQGSEA. This CDR3 spans 14 amino acids. Here the CDR3 reads CSVDEQGVQETQYF. For the CDR3, the DNA is TGCAGCGTCGACGAACAGGGGGTCCAAGAGACCCAGTACTTC.

This clonotype turned up a few times. The V and J genes are TRBV9 and TRBJ2-7, with D perhaps matching TRBD1 or TRBD2 (5 bases each). Germline lookup yields CDR1 SGDLS and CDR2 YYNGEE. CDR3 size: 15 residues. V shed 0 bases and J shed 3 bases, with 13 bases lying between them. This CDR3 reads CASSVGWDGRYEQYF. In DNA, the CDR3 is TGTGCCAGCAGCGTAGGTTGGGACGGGCGCTACGAGCAGTACTTC.

This clonotype was observed many times. V gene TRBV20-1 combines with J gene TRBJ2-3; 9 nucleotides line up with TRBD2. Germline CDR1 reads DFQATT; CDR2 reads SNEGSKA (reference sequence). The trim removed 3 bases at V and 4 bases at J, leaving 14 bases unmatched. CDR3 length: 17 amino acids. CDR3 loop: CSARNTASGKGADTQYF. The CDR3 DNA sequence: TGCAGTGCTAGGAATACGGCTAGCGGGAAAGGAGCAGATACGCAGTATTTT.

This clonotype was observed many times. The chain has TRBV7-3 and TRBJ2-7, with D perhaps TRBD2 (6 bases). Germline V gene sequence: CDR1 SGHTA, CDR2 FQGTGA. V dropped 0 bases and J dropped 1 base, with 7 bases sitting between them. This CDR3 comprises 14 residues. The CDR3, as DNA: TGTGCCAGCAGCTTAACGGCGGGGTCCTACGAGCAGTACTTC. This sequence encodes CASSLTAGSYEQYF.

This clonotype has a handful of counts. The chain couples TRBV20-1 to TRBJ2-3; 10 nucleotides align to TRBD2. This CDR3 is built from 16 residues. J lost 3 bases, V lost 1 base, and 7 bases had no gene match. Per germline, CDR1 DFQATT and CDR2 SNEGSKA (reference sequence). The CDR3 nucleotides read TGCAGTGCTAGAGGGGGGTCTAGCGGGAGTACAGATACGCAGTATTTT. It encodes CSARGGSSGSTDTQYF.

The table lists this clonotype with many counts. V usage is TRBV12-3 or TRBV12-4 and J usage is TRBJ1-2; possible D gene TRBD1, 6 bases. The CDR3 has 12 amino acids. Trimming left V 2 bases short and J 7 bases short, with 8 bases between. The CDR3 reads CASSLQGSGYTF. In nucleotides, the CDR3 is TGTGCCAGCAGTTTACAGGGGTCTGGCTACACCTTC.

This chain uses TRBV12-3 or TRBV12-4 with TRBJ1-2; D unclear. The CDR3 has 16 amino acids. V dropped 3 bases and J dropped 5 bases, with 19 bases sitting between them. CDR3 nucleotide sequence: TGTGCCAGCAGTTTTGGTTCGGCGCTTACACATTATGGCTACACCTTC. Translating gives CASSFGSALTHYGYTF.

This clonotype was detected only a few times. The genes are TRBV7-3 and TRBJ2-1; 7 bases are a match to TRBD2. The CDR3 spans 16 residues. J lost 4 bases, V lost 1 base, and 7 bases had no gene match. Germline-derived CDR1 and CDR2 are SGHTA and FQGTGA. The CDR3 DNA sequence: TGTGCCAGCAGCTTAAGTGGGGGAGGGGCTTACAATGAGCAGTTCTTC. Protein sequence: CASSLSGGGAYNEQFF.

The chain employs TRBV4-1 and TRBJ2-3; weak D call: TRBD1 (6 bases). The CDR3 spans 14 residues. V was clipped by 0 bases and J by 6 bases, with 10 bases between them. Per germline, CDR1 MGHRA and CDR2 YSYEKL. CDR3 DNA: TGCGCCAGCAGCCAAGACCCCGACAGGGATACGCAGTATTTT. This encodes CASSQDPDRDTQYF.

This clonotype showed up many times. This sequence joins TRBV4-1 and TRBJ1-2, with 9 positions matching TRBD1. The J segment lost 8 bases and the V segment lost 1 base, leaving 8 bases of the junction unmatched. CDR1 and CDR2 from the germline V gene are MGHRA and YSYEKL. This CDR3 is built from 15 residues. As DNA, the CDR3 is TGCGCCAGCAGCCAAGTACCACAGGGGGCGTGGGGCTACACCTTC. This sequence encodes CASSQVPQGAWGYTF.

This clonotype was counted a few times. Written as DNA, the CDR3 is TGTGCCACCACGGCTGGGGGAGGAGGGAATTCCTACGAGCAGTACTTC. Its protein is CATTAGGGGNSYEQYF. The chain has TRBV28 and TRBJ2-7, with TRBD2 as a possible D gene (6 bases). Germline V gene sequence: CDR1 MDHEN, CDR2 SYDVKM. With 10 bases removed from V and 1 base from J, the gap between germline ends came to 23 bases. The CDR3 runs 16 residues.

This clonotype occurred many times. Here the CDR3 DNA reads TGTGCCAGTAGACAGGGGGCCTACGAGCAGTACTTC. Residues: CASRQGAYEQYF. The chain combines TRBV6-6 with TRBJ2-7; 9 bases agree with TRBD1. The germline gives CDR1 MNHNY, CDR2 SVGAGI (reference sequence). This CDR3 is 12 amino acids long. V shed 9 bases and J 2 bases; nucleotides not matched to a gene: 2.

This clonotype was recorded many times. The chain combines TRBV20-1 with TRBJ2-4; D is uncertain. The CDR3 length is 11 residues. CDR1 and CDR2 from the germline V gene are DFQATT and SNEGSKA (reference sequence). V lost 4 bases, J lost 6 bases, and 7 bases lay in between. The chain's CDR3 is CSATRINIQYF. In DNA form, the CDR3 reads TGCAGTGCTACCAGGATAAACATTCAGTACTTC.